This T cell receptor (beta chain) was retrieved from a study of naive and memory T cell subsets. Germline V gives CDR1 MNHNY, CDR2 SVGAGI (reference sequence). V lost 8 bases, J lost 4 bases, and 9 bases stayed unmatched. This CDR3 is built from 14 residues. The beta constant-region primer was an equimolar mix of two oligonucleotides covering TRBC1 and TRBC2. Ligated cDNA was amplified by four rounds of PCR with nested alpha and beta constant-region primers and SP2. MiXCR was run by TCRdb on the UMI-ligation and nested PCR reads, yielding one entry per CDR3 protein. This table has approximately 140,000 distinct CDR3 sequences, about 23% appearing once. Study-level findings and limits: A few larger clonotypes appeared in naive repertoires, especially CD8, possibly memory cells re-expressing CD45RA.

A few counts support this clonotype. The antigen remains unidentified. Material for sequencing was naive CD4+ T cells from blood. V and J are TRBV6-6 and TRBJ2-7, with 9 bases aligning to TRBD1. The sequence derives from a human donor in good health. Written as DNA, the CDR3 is TGTGCCAGCTTTAAGGGACAGGGTTTATACGAGCAGTACTTC. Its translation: CASFKGQGLYEQYF.